Below, one T cell receptor (beta chain) is given with its context. A read error may produce the germline difference seen at one junction end. The sample comes from a study of T-cell reconstitution after alpha-beta-depleted transplantation in children. A TCRbeta library incorporating unique molecular identifiers was prepared. One entry per CDR3 protein, called by TCRdb with MiXCR from the PCR reads. The profile covers a few hundred thousand distinct CDR3 sequences, with about 9.4% appearing a single time and roughly 2.5% taken by the ten largest. The material sequenced was PBMCs from the stem cell graft donor, taken from the stem cell graft. The clonotype comes from a human donor who donated a stem cell graft to a child with acute lymphoblastic leukemia.

CDR3 residues: CASSQVWGQVIESFF. Written as DNA, the CDR3 is TGCGCCAGCAGCCAAGTATGGGGACAGGTTATTGAATCTTTCTTT. The chain is built from TRBV4-3 and TRBJ1-1, with TRBD1 identical over 8 bases. Germline CDR1 LGHNA, CDR2 YSLEER. CDR3 length: 15 residues.